The 8 T cell receptor beta chains reported below all come from one sample, sequenced in a study of cytomegalovirus exposure and HLA in healthy donors. The PCR used 60 Vbeta and 13 Jbeta primers. The method was immunoSEQ multiplex PCR; TCRdb's version includes in-frame clones alone and lacks a portion of them. The table includes 200,000 to 300,000 clones, roughly four fifths detected once. What was sequenced was PBMCs. Receptors were obtained from a woman in her sixties in good health and CMV-seropositive.

The chain links TRBV5-5 to TRBJ2-3; 11 bases match TRBD2. Germline CDR1 is SGHKS and CDR2 is YYEKEE (reference sequence). With 2 bases clipped from V and 3 bases from J, the junction kept 11 bases outside the gene matches. The CDR3 loop spans 18 amino acids. DNA of the CDR3: TGTGCCAGCAGCTTCGGGTCTCTAGCGGGAGGACGTACAGATACGCAGTATTTT. Its translation is CASSFGSLAGGRTDTQYF.

The chain couples TRBV28 to TRBJ1-1, with D perhaps TRBD1 (6 bases). The CDR3 length is 14 residues. V was shortened by 5 bases and J by 5 bases, with 15 bases between the two germline ends. CDR1 and CDR2 from the germline V gene are MDHEN and SYDVKM. CDR3 amino acids: CASSGIGGLTEAFF. DNA of the CDR3: TGTGCCAGCAGTGGTATCGGGGGGCTGACTGAAGCTTTCTTT.

The chain carries TRBV5-6 and TRBJ1-2, with TRBD1 matching over 7 bases. V gave up 0 bases and J gave up 5 bases; unmatched junction bases: 4. CDR3 length: 14 residues. Germline V CDR1 and CDR2: SGHDT, YYEEEE. The CDR3 DNA reads as TGTGCCAGCAGCTTGGAACAGGGGATATATGGCTACACCTTC. Translation: CASSLEQGIYGYTF.

There are a few counts of this clone. The chain joins TRBV27 to TRBJ2-7; the D gene is possibly TRBD2 (7 bases). The V and J ends lost 3 bases and 9 bases respectively, with 18 bases between them. This CDR3 is 14 amino acids long. Germline values: CDR1 MNHEY, CDR2 SMNVEV (reference sequence). The CDR3 DNA reads as TGTGCCAGCAGTTTGGGGGGGCGGGGGAGTTTGCAGTACTTC. It yields the protein CASSLGGRGSLQYF.

The chain is built from TRBV28 and TRBJ1-1, with a possible D match to TRBD1 (6 bases). Deletions cut 7 bases from V and 4 bases from J, with 13 bases between. Per the germline V gene, CDR1 is MDHEN and CDR2 is SYDVKM. The CDR3 loop spans 13 amino acids. As DNA, the CDR3 is TGTGCCAGCACCACACAGGGACGCACTGAAGCTTTCTTT. It is translated as CASTTQGRTEAFF. The full variable domain, completed using reference TRBV28 and TRBJ1-1, is DVKVTQSSRYLVKRTGEKVFLECVQDMDHENMFWYRQDPGLGLRLIYFSYDVKMKEKGDIPEGYSVSREKKERFSLILESASTNQTSMYLCASTTQGRTEAFFGQGTRLTVV.

This clone showed up just a few times. The rearrangement joins TRBV12-1 to TRBJ2-3; the table assigns TRBD2, which was not confirmed against the DNA. TRBV12-1 corresponds to a pseudogene. This CDR3 spans 13 amino acids. The CDR3 reads CASSFVSGDTQYF. The CDR3 nucleotides are TGTGCCAGCAGCTTTGTATCGGGGGATACGCAGTATTTT.

This clone came up once. The CDR3 region has the DNA TGTGCCAGCAGACCTATCGACAGGCAATTAAATGAGCAGTTCTTC. Its protein product is CASRPIDRQLNEQFF. The rearrangement links TRBV28 to TRBJ2-1; D may be TRBD1 (6 bases). The germline V and J ends were trimmed by 6 bases and 7 bases, with 19 bases remaining between them. From germline, CDR1 is MDHEN and CDR2 SYDVKM. This CDR3 is 15 amino acids long. The whole variable domain, remainder taken from reference TRBV28 and TRBJ2-1, is DVKVTQSSRYLVKRTGEKVFLECVQDMDHENMFWYRQDPGLGLRLIYFSYDVKMKEKGDIPEGYSVSREKKERFSLILESASTNQTSMYLCASRPIDRQLNEQFFGPGTRLTVL.

This clone has a single count. The chain uses TRBV5-6 and TRBJ2-7, with 10 bases fitting TRBD2. The CDR3 extends over 15 amino acids. Germline CDR1 and CDR2: SGHDT and YYEEEE. The junction had 15 bases not matched to a gene; V was cut back by 4 bases and J by 11 bases. DNA of the CDR3: TGTGCCAGCAGCCCAGCCCGGGGAAGCGGGAGGGCCGAGTACTTC. Translation: CASSPARGSGRAEYF.